Listed here are 16 T cell receptor beta chains from one sample, sequenced in a study of Ad26.COV2.S vaccination and SARS-CoV-2 variants listed by TCRdb under 2021. The library was prepared using the immunoSEQ multiplex PCR assay. This is the immuneACCESS table as TCRdb keeps it, with only in-frame sequences that have V and J called. A part of the clones is gone; compared with another copy, unresolved V genes explain less than half, and the rest is unexplained. A total of some 480,000 clones appear in this sample, approximately 88% of them only once. Together, the top ten hold roughly 12% of the sample. The sample's treatment or condition label, in plain terms: about 20 received Ad26.COV2.S at low or high dose, single or two shots; roughly 5 received placebo; per-sample allocation not given. Repertoires of vaccine and placebo recipients were sequenced from samples collected on day 63 after the first injection.

The sample consisted of peripheral blood, taken in a trial of Ad26.COV2.S vaccine versus placebo. All receptors come from a person aged 18-60 years who received the Ad26.COV2.S COVID-19 vaccine or a placebo.

The CDR3 is CASSLAREAGELFF. DNA of the CDR3: TGTGCCAGCAGCTTGGCCCGGGAAGCCGGGGAGCTGTTTTTT. The chain joins TRBV7-9 to TRBJ2-2; the D gene is possibly TRBD2 (5 bases). There are 14 residues in the CDR3. V gave up 3 bases and J gave up 6 bases, with 11 bases separating them. The V gene's germline CDR1 is SEHNR and CDR2 FQNEAQ (reference sequence). The whole variable domain, remainder taken from reference TRBV7-9 and TRBJ2-2, is DTGVSQNPRHKITKRGQNVTFRCDPISEHNRLYWYRQTLGQGPEFLTYFQNEAQLEKSRLLSDRFSAERPKGSFSTLEIQRTEQGDSAMYLCASSLAREAGELFFGEGSRLTVL.

This chain uses TRBV2 with TRBJ1-1, with no clear D. Trimming cost V 1 base and J 4 bases, with 10 bases left between them. The CDR3 runs 14 residues. CDR1 is SNHLY and CDR2 is FYNNEI in the germline V gene. As DNA, the CDR3 is TGTGCCAGCAGTGAAGTTAGGGTACCCACTGAAGCTTTCTTT. Its translation is CASSEVRVPTEAFF.

This clone was counted between two and nine times. V usage is TRBV18 and J usage is TRBJ1-2; weak D call: TRBD1 (5 bases). CDR3 length: 13 residues. Trimming shortened V by 3 bases and J by 3 bases, and 8 bases separated the two germline ends. Looked up from germline, CDR1 is KGHSH and CDR2 is LQKENI. CDR3 protein: CASSPQGDYGYTF. CDR3 nucleotides: TGTGCCAGCTCACCCCAGGGCGACTATGGCTACACCTTC.

The CDR3 nucleotides read TGTGCCTGGAGTGTTGGCCGGGCCACGACTTTCTTT. Residues: CAWSVGRATTFF. The V and J genes are TRBV30 and TRBJ1-1; D call uncertain. The germline gives CDR1 GTSNPN, CDR2 SVGIG (reference sequence). V was pared by 0 bases and J by 12 bases, with 14 bases between. This CDR3 region has 12 residues. Looking up the rest from reference TRBV30 and TRBJ1-1 gives the full variable domain: SQTIHQWPATLVQPVGSPLSLECTVEGTSNPNLYWYRQAAGRGLQLLFYSVGIGQISSEVPQNLSASRPQDRQFILSSKKLLLSDSGFYLCAWSVGRATTFFGQGTRLTVV.

The V gene is TRBV5-1, the J gene TRBJ2-6, with 10 bases that match TRBD1. CDR3 length equals 16 residues. Germline CDR1 reads SGHRS; CDR2 reads YFSETQ. The V and J ends lost 3 bases and 2 bases, in that order; junction bases with no gene match: 2. The CDR3 sequence: CASSWDRGAGANVLTF. DNA of the CDR3: TGCGCCAGCAGCTGGGACAGGGGCGCTGGGGCCAACGTCCTGACTTTC.

This CDR3 is CASRTGTAYEQYF. In DNA, the CDR3 is TGTGCCAGCAGAACCGGGACAGCATACGAGCAGTACTTC. This chain links TRBV6-5 with TRBJ2-7; 7 positions match TRBD1. Germline trimming cut 6 bases from V and 4 bases from J; bases unmatched to any gene: 6. The CDR3 totals 13 residues. Germline values: CDR1 MNHEY, CDR2 SVGAGI.

The rearrangement links TRBV7-8 to TRBJ2-6, with D perhaps being TRBD1 or TRBD2 (5 bases each). V was shortened by 5 bases and J by 0 bases, with 14 bases between the two germline ends. CDR1 and CDR2 from the germline V gene are SGHVS and FQNEAQ. The CDR3 is made up of 17 amino acids. The chain's CDR3 is CASSRGTRSSGANVLTF. The CDR3 nucleotides are TGTGCCAGCAGCCGAGGGACGCGGAGCTCTGGGGCCAACGTCCTGACTTTC.

The CDR3 nucleotides are TGTGCCAGCAGTGACCGGGCACGGGAGCAGCCCCAGCATTTT. Its translation is CASSDRAREQPQHF. This chain uses TRBV2 with TRBJ1-5; no firm D call. The CDR3 consists of 14 residues. The V gene's germline CDR1 is SNHLY and CDR2 FYNNEI. The ends were cut back, 3 bases at V and 7 bases at J, with 13 bases in the middle.

This clone came up a few times. This chain joins TRBV6-5 and TRBJ1-3; TRBD1 is a possible D gene (6 bases). The CDR3 has 14 residues. CDR1 and CDR2 (germline): MNHEY, SVGAGI. V was trimmed by 10 bases and J by 9 bases, leaving 22 bases between them. The CDR3 sequence is CAILQSQGVSTIYF. As DNA, the CDR3 is TGTGCCATCCTTCAGTCACAGGGTGTGAGCACCATATATTTT.

This chain connects TRBV19 to TRBJ1-5, with D perhaps TRBD1 (5 bases). V was clipped by 3 bases and J by 1 base, with 16 bases between them. The CDR3 has 17 amino acids. Germline lookup yields CDR1 LNHDA and CDR2 SQIVND (reference sequence). The CDR3 region is CASSISPRDRSNQPQHF. CDR3 sequence (DNA): TGTGCCAGTAGTATCTCCCCCCGGGACCGAAGCAATCAGCCCCAGCATTTT.

The rearrangement uses TRBV30 and TRBJ1-6; a weak D match, TRBD1 (5 bases). CDR3 length: 14 amino acids. Germline CDR1 GTSNPN, CDR2 SVGIG (reference sequence). Trimming shortened V by 5 bases and J by 8 bases, and 16 bases separated the two germline ends. CDR3 sequence reads: CAWGRRARDSPLHF. CDR3 DNA: TGTGCCTGGGGACGCAGGGCTAGGGATTCACCCCTCCACTTT.

This CDR3 is CASSFALPRTGVPDTQYF. As DNA, the CDR3 is TGTGCCAGCAGCTTCGCCCTCCCACGGACTGGGGTCCCAGATACGCAGTATTTT. The chain is built from TRBV5-8 and TRBJ2-3; perhaps TRBD2 as D (5 bases). V was cut by 2 bases and J by 4 bases, with 23 bases left in between. The CDR3 runs to 18 residues. Germline CDR1 SGHTS, CDR2 YDEGEE.

The V call is TRBV18, the J call TRBJ2-1, with 10 nucleotides matching TRBD2. V was clipped by 1 base and J by 4 bases; unmatched bases: 4. The CDR3 sequence is 16 residues long. Germline V gives CDR1 KGHSH, CDR2 LQKENI. The CDR3 DNA reads TGTGCCAGCTCACCACTAGGACTAGCGGTGTACAATGAGCAGTTCTTC. Translating gives CASSPLGLAVYNEQFF.

This clone appeared a single time. The V gene is TRBV5-1, the J gene TRBJ1-1; no clear D gene. Trimming cost V 6 bases and J 4 bases, with 7 bases left between them. Germline V gene data show CDR1 as SGHRS and CDR2 as YFSETQ. This CDR3 region has 11 residues. The CDR3 DNA follows: TGCGCCAGCAAGGGTGCCACTGAAGCTTTCTTT. It encodes CASKGATEAFF. Full variable domain (remainder filled in from reference TRBV5-1 and TRBJ1-1): KAGVTQTPRYLIKTRGQQVTLSCSPISGHRSVSWYQQTPGQGLQFLFEYFSETQRNKGNFPGRFSGRQFSNSRSEMNVSTLELGDSALYLCASKGATEAFFGQGTRLTVV.

V gene TRBV15 combines with J gene TRBJ2-1, with a possible D match to TRBD2 (5 bases). The germline V gene has CDR1 LNHNV and CDR2 YYDKDF (reference sequence). CDR3 size: 14 residues. The V end lost 5 bases, the J end lost 0 bases, and 8 bases lay between the germline ends. For the CDR3, the DNA is TGTGCCACCAGCCCTAGCAGCTCCTACAATGAGCAGTTCTTC. Its translation: CATSPSSSYNEQFF.

This clone was recorded a few times. The CDR3 here is CASSLMPGPTGYTF. CDR3 DNA sequence: TGTGCCAGCAGCTTAATGCCAGGACCCACAGGCTACACCTTC. The chain carries TRBV5-5 and TRBJ1-2, with D unresolved. V lost 2 bases, J lost 8 bases, and 16 bases lay in between. Germline-derived CDR1 and CDR2 are SGHKS and YYEKEE (reference sequence). The CDR3 is 14 amino acids.